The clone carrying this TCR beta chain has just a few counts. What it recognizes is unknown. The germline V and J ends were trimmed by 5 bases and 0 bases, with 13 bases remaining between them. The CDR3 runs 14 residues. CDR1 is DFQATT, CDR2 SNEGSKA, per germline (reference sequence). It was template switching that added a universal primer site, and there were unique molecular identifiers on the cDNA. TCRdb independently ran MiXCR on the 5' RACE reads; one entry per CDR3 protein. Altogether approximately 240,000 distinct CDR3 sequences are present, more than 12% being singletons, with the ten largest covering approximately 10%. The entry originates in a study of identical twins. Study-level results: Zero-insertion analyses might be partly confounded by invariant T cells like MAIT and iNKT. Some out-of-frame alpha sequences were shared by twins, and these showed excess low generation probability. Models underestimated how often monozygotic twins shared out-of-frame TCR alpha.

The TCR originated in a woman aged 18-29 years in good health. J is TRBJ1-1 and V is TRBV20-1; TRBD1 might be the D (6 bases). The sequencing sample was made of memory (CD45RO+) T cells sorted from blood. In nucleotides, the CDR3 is TGCAGTGCTTCCCCAGGGGCACTGAACACTGAAGCTTTCTTT. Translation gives CSASPGALNTEAFF.